The next 17 T cell receptor beta chains were all read from a single sample in a study of cytomegalovirus exposure and HLA in healthy donors. Vbeta (60) and Jbeta (13) primers were used in the PCR. Assay used: immunoSEQ multiplex PCR; TCRdb lists only in-frame clones, some missing. The sample gives around 150,000 clones, about three fifths of which show up once; approximately 6.5% is in the top ten. The material sequenced was PBMCs. Receptors were obtained from a woman aged 55-70 years in good health and CMV-seropositive.

The chain carries TRBV7-3 and TRBJ2-2, with 9 nucleotides matching TRBD2. The germline V gene encodes CDR1 SGHTA and CDR2 FQGTGA. Germline trimming cut 1 base from V and 4 bases from J; bases unmatched to any gene: 4. The CDR3 runs to 16 residues. CDR3 loop: CASSLMGLALTGELFF. The CDR3 nucleotides read TGTGCCAGCAGCTTAATGGGACTAGCCCTCACCGGGGAGCTGTTTTTT.

The chain is built from TRBV19 and TRBJ1-5; D might be TRBD1 (5 bases). Trimming removed 3 bases at V and 4 bases at J, with 10 bases between. The CDR3 sequence is 14 residues long. The germline CDR1 and CDR2 sequences are LNHDA and SQIVND (reference sequence). CDR3 sequence reads: CASSIWGRNQPQHF. In DNA, the CDR3 is TGTGCCAGTAGTATCTGGGGGAGGAATCAGCCCCAGCATTTT.

The gene calls are TRBV7-2 and TRBJ1-1; 8 nucleotides align to TRBD1. The germline CDR1 and CDR2 sequences are SGHTA and FQGNSA. The CDR3 is made up of 15 amino acids. J gave up 4 bases and V 1 base, and 5 bases lay outside the gene matches. DNA for the CDR3: TGTGCCAGCAGCTTAGTGCCAGGGGGCATCACTGAAGCTTTCTTT. Translating it yields CASSLVPGGITEAFF.

The rearrangement links TRBV6-6 to TRBJ2-1, with 12 bases matching TRBD1. Germline CDR1 MNHNY, CDR2 SVGAGI (reference sequence). V shed 4 bases, J shed 6 bases, and the junction held 4 bases outside the gene matches. The CDR3 has 15 residues. CDR3 protein: CASSFQGQGANEQFF. The CDR3 DNA reads TGTGCCAGCAGTTTTCAGGGACAGGGGGCCAATGAGCAGTTCTTC.

The chain uses TRBV5-5 and TRBJ1-1; the D is unclear. This CDR3 region has 14 residues. CDR1 SGHKS and CDR2 YYEKEE come from the germline V gene (reference sequence). Trimming pared 3 bases from V and 6 bases from J, leaving 15 bases between. The CDR3 loop is CASSWTGGSPEAFF. In DNA, the CDR3 is TGTGCCAGCAGCTGGACGGGAGGTTCGCCTGAAGCTTTCTTT.

The chain carries TRBV25-1 and TRBJ2-5; 8 nucleotides agree with TRBD1. The DNA end favors TRBJ2-7, so the J call may be wrong. Germline CDR1 is MGHDK and CDR2 is SYGVNS. The CDR3 is made up of 14 amino acids. As DNA, the CDR3 is TGTGCCAGCAGTGCGACGACAGGGGCCTACGAGCAGTACTTC. The encoded protein is CASSATTGAYEQYF.

For the CDR3, the DNA is TGTGCCAGCAGCTTGGACAGGAGAGGTGAAAAACTGTTTTTT. This sequence encodes CASSLDRRGEKLFF. The rearrangement uses TRBV5-4 and TRBJ1-4, with D possibly TRBD1 on 5 matching bases. V was clipped by 0 bases and J by 7 bases, with 10 bases between them. Germline V gene lookup returns CDR1 SGHNT and CDR2 YYREEE (reference sequence). The CDR3 runs 14 residues.

The J gene is TRBJ2-3, the V gene TRBV7-2; the match to TRBD1 covers 8 bases. Germline trimming cut 7 bases from V and 4 bases from J; bases unmatched to any gene: 10. The germline V gene encodes CDR1 SGHTA and CDR2 FQGNSA. The CDR3 is made up of 15 amino acids. CDR3 sequence (DNA): TGTGCCAGCACCCGGACAGGGACGAGATCAGATACGCAGTATTTT. It yields the protein CASTRTGTRSDTQYF.

CDR3 region: CASSQGPTGSLGGYTF. CDR3 DNA: TGCGCCAGCAGCCAAGGGCCGACAGGTAGTCTTGGCGGCTACACCTTC. V usage is TRBV4-1 and J usage is TRBJ1-2, with a weak D call TRBD1 (6 bases). Between the trimmed V and J ends, which lost 1 base and 8 bases, there was a span of 20 bases. CDR3 length: 16 residues. Germline lookup yields CDR1 MGHRA and CDR2 YSYEKL.

This clone has just a few counts. The V call is TRBV6-4, the J call TRBJ2-3; D gene ambiguous. Germline V gene sequence: CDR1 MRHNA, CDR2 SNTAGT. The CDR3 has 14 residues. V was pared by 5 bases and J by 4 bases, with 13 bases between. CDR3 region: CASSPSNRADTQYF. The CDR3 DNA reads as TGTGCCAGCAGTCCCTCTAATCGGGCAGATACGCAGTATTTT.

The chain joins TRBV4-3 to TRBJ2-2, with D possibly TRBD1 on 5 matching bases. The CDR3 sequence is 14 residues long. Per germline, CDR1 LGHNA and CDR2 YSLEER. Trimming took off 1 base at V and 4 bases at J, with 7 bases between the two ends. The CDR3 loop is CASSQGGSTGELFF. The DNA of the CDR3 is TGCGCCAGCAGCCAAGGGGGCTCCACCGGGGAGCTGTTTTTT.

V is TRBV5-1 and J is TRBJ2-3, with 8 bases identical to TRBD2. J was trimmed by 6 bases and V by 4 bases; bases with no gene match: 4. The CDR3 is 13 residues long. Germline lookup yields CDR1 SGHRS and CDR2 YFSETQ. The CDR3 DNA sequence: TGCGCCAGCAGCCTGCGCGGGGGGGATACGCAGTATTTT. It codes for CASSLRGGDTQYF.

This chain connects TRBV7-6 to TRBJ2-1, with 11 bases fitting TRBD2. The CDR3 length is 16 residues. The V and J ends lost 5 bases and 5 bases, in that order; junction bases with no gene match: 8. The V gene's germline CDR1 is SGHVS and CDR2 FNYEAQ. CDR3 nucleotides: TGTGCCAGCAGCGGACCCGGGACTAGCGGAAACAATGAGCAGTTCTTC. Translated: CASSGPGTSGNNEQFF.

The V and J genes are TRBV4-3 and TRBJ1-5; no clear D. This CDR3 is built from 14 residues. Deletions cut 5 bases from V and 4 bases from J, with 12 bases between. In germline, CDR1 is LGHNA, CDR2 YSLEER. The CDR3 sequence: CASSMNSLNQPQHF. In nucleotides, the CDR3 is TGCGCCAGCAGCATGAACAGCTTGAATCAGCCCCAGCATTTT.

The chain carries TRBV7-9 and TRBJ1-2; the D gene is possibly TRBD1 (5 bases). This CDR3 is built from 13 residues. Trimming took 1 base from V and 8 from J, leaving 11 bases between them. Germline CDR1 and CDR2: SEHNR and FQNEAQ (reference sequence). The CDR3 loop is CASSLGQGGGYTF. The CDR3 DNA sequence: TGTGCCAGCAGCTTAGGGCAGGGAGGCGGCTACACCTTC.

This clone has just a few counts. The rearrangement joins TRBV28 to TRBJ1-2; 8 nucleotides align to TRBD1. The CDR3 has 13 amino acids. Germline CDR1 is MDHEN and CDR2 is SYDVKM. V trimming: 9 bases; J trimming: 4 bases; junction bases outside the gene matches: 7. The DNA for the CDR3 is TGTGCCAGTACCGTCGGGACAGGCTATGGCTACACCTTC. It is translated as CASTVGTGYGYTF.

The rearrangement links TRBV20-1 to TRBJ2-7, with unresolved D. The germline V gene has CDR1 DFQATT and CDR2 SNEGSKA (reference sequence). This CDR3 spans 11 amino acids. V shed 6 bases and J shed 3 bases, with 9 bases lying between them. CDR3 region: CSARGNYEQYF. The CDR3 DNA reads TGCAGTGCCCGAGGAAACTACGAGCAGTACTTC.